This T cell receptor (beta chain) is from a study of shared clonotypes between healthy human individuals (TCRdb year 2020). Background for the entire study: A couple of women and a few men aged 18 to 49 years were included in the cohort. To increase sequencing depth and limit assay-specific biases, different laboratories used diverse techniques to prepare libraries and sequence TCR repertoires. To estimate repertoire size and how much clonotypes are shared between individuals, the study performed deep sequencing of blood TCR repertoires from roughly five healthy adults. For each donor, CD4 naive and CD4 memory were each run on three plates, CD8 naive on two plates, and CD8 memory on one plate. Each donor's leukapheresis produced roughly between about 0.8 and 10 billion PBMCs.

Using the deep immunoSEQ assay, TCR CDR3 regions were amplified from genomic DNA by multiplex PCR. Genomic DNA extracted from each cell subset was distributed evenly over all wells of several immunoSEQ 96-well plates, and each plate served as one replicate. For sorted subsets, 200 ng of genomic DNA, equivalent to 30,000 or so T cell genomes, went into each replicate PCR. Purified libraries were measured with a Qubit 3.0 fluorometer, size-checked on a Bioanalyzer 2100, and measured again with the KAPA Library Quantification kit. Every immunoSEQ 96-well plate was sequenced on a dedicated single-read 150-cycle Illumina NextSeq 550 flow cell. On the study's bioinformatics: Because the immunoSEQ output held only junctional sequences and lacked quality scores, the filtering could not match the filtering applied to full-length reads. To assign V/J genes and CDR3, sequences were annotated against IMGT germline references using PyIR, a Python wrapper for IgBLAST v1.9. Reads with weak V/J assignments (E-value above 1e-6), missing CDR3, stop codons, out-of-frame junctions, or ambiguous translated residues were removed. V3J clonotypes were defined by identical inferred V gene, J gene, and CDR3 amino acid sequence. The percentage overlap between two repertoires was calculated by dividing the number of shared unique clonotypes by the size of the smaller repertoire. RTK rarefaction, the Chao1 estimator, and Recon v2.1 estimates of unobserved clonotypes were used to assess repertoire richness. Generation probabilities were computed with OLGA for all TCRbeta clonotypes obtained by the gDNA method from a handful of donors. Here the immuneACCESS table is served through TCRdb, limited to in-frame sequences with V and J called. Missing clones are a known gap in these copies; in checked studies unresolved V genes cover under half, and the rest lacks a known reason. D and trimming were read from the DNA, whereas the V and J calls and clone size are those reported in that table. The sample table holds approximately 2.5 million clones, of which around 94% were seen once. In total, the top ten clones hold about 0.13% of the sample.

Donors were healthy HIV-negative adults with no recently reported acute infections or vaccinations. All donors were Caucasian adults living in Nashville, Tennessee, USA. CD4+ T cells were enriched by magnetic negative selection; naive cells were then positively selected on CD45RA, and the negative fraction formed the memory subset. Blood was obtained by leukapheresis, after which PBMCs were separated by Ficoll-Histopaque density gradient centrifugation and cryopreserved in liquid nitrogen vapor phase. Analytical flow cytometry was used to check the purity and quantity of every magnetically sorted T cell population. Each sorted fraction had its genomic DNA isolated and then quantified by UV absorbance on a Nanodrop 2000c. The investigation overall reported the following: Even with the large sequencing depth, rarefaction of the sorted-subset datasets indicated that sequencing was incomplete. Across a handful of donors, approximately 5% of naive CD4, roughly 3.8% of naive CD8, about 2.3% of memory CD4, and approximately 0.42% of memory CD8 clonotypes were shared. Sampling was limited to blood, and TCR repertoires in tissue likely differ from TCR repertoires in blood. Larger estimated clonotype richness was generally found for naive subsets than for memory subsets. Compared with non-shared clonotypes, the clonotypes found in all four sorted-subset donors had higher generation probabilities. Because the study included a small number of donors, the genetic and exposure-history diversity represented was limited. Pairwise subsampling led to the expectation that sequencing depth would affect the degree of clonotype sharing among donors.

Details on this clone: Its cognate antigen has yet to be identified. It has no much larger one-base neighbor in the sample; base qualities were not kept.

Relative to germline, V is 2 bases shorter and J is 1 base shorter, with 10 bases between their ends. CDR1 and CDR2 (MNHEY, SVGAGI) derive from the germline V gene. Measured from the cysteine to the phenylalanine, the CDR3 is 15 residues long. The CDR3 DNA has 45 bases and is translated from base 1. Sequenced sample: naive CD4+ T cells sorted from blood. The cell subset or site label on this specimen signifies: CD45RA+ positively selected. The rearrangement combines TRBV6-5 with TRBJ2-3, with the D assignment possibly TRBD1 or TRBD2, given 5 matching bases for each. This sequence originates from a man aged 18 to 29 in good health. Here is the DNA: TGTGCCAGCAGTTACGGGGGACCCCGCACAGATACGCAGTATTTT. The encoded protein is CASSYGGPRTDTQYF.